The clone carrying this TCR beta chain was found a few times. Its cognate antigen is unknown. The data belong to a study of identical twins. Study-level results: The same donors were not followed; conclusions instead depended on cross-sectional statistical analysis.

CDR3 length: 14 amino acids. The germline gives CDR1 KGHSH, CDR2 LQKENI. Trimming stripped 2 bases from V and 6 bases from J, with 10 bases between. A single record per CDR3 protein comes from TCRdb applying MiXCR to the 5' RACE reads. The sample comprises about 520,000 distinct CDR3 sequences, about 20% of which are singletons, and around 0.91% rests with the top ten. These data are also associated with another study on T cells expressing NK-cell markers. From that paper: A handful of donors likewise had their CD3+CD56-NKG2C+ fraction led by these clonotypes. Evidence did not settle whether expanded NKG2C+ T cell clones targeted HCMV.

V is TRBV18 and J is TRBJ2-2, with a weak D call TRBD1 (6 bases). The clonotype originates from a young woman in good health. Input material: CD4+ T cells sorted from blood. This chain's CDR3 is CASSPDRPPGELFF. The CDR3 coding sequence is TGTGCCAGCTCACCAGACAGGCCTCCCGGGGAGCTGTTTTTT. Full variable domain (outside the CDR3, taken from reference TRBV18 and TRBJ2-2): NAGVMQNPRHLVRRRGQEARLRCSPMKGHSHVYWYRQLPEEGLKFMVYLQKENIIDESGMPKERFSAEFPKEGPSILRIQQVVRGDSAAYFCASSPDRPPGELFFGEGSRLTVL.